This TCR beta chain came from a study of breast tumors, draining lymph nodes, adjacent tissues listed by TCRdb under 2016. Notes on the research overall: Breast cancer patients provided tumor, adjacent nontumor tissue and axillary lymph nodes, and the study compared the TCR beta repertoires across these three sources. In human breast cancer, the study set out to assess how tumor, surrounding tissue and draining lymph node repertoires relate to one another and whether T cells might be exchanged between them. Study-wide findings and limitations: The data were judged consistent with most tumor T cells deriving from the lymph node and then expanding within tumor tissue. The similarity between tumor and nontumor tissue repertoires was significantly greater in luminal-like breast cancer than in basal-like breast cancer. Tumor T-cell repertoires showed less diversity than lymph node repertoires and more diversity than nontumor tissue repertoires, and tumor T-cell repertoires showed preferential V and J gene usage. Rather than being directly demonstrated, the conclusion that tumor T cells originate in lymph nodes was presented as consistent with a hypothesis.

From its cysteine to its phenylalanine, the CDR3 spans 11 amino acids. Solely the CDR3 DNA is kept, with 33 bases framed from the first base. Trimming at the junction amounts to 3 bases on V and 2 bases on J, and the germline ends lie 5 bases apart. According to the germline V gene (reference sequence), CDR1 reads GTSNPN and CDR2 reads SVGIG. Sequencing was carried out with an Illumina HiSeq 2000. TCR beta chain libraries were generated through multiplex PCR amplification. The amplified TCR beta chain products were analyzed by high-throughput sequencing. Using fastp at Q25 and MiXCR, TCRdb reprocessed the public reads and kept productive beta chains. CDR3 protein sequences are deduplicated, and each keeps its most common genes and DNA. The sample table shows over 10,000 distinct CDR3 sequences, and approximately 35% are seen once. More than 12% of the sample is held by the ten biggest clonotypes. This clonotype showed up many times. This receptor's antigen is unknown. No base-level quality is on record; no much larger clone is a single base apart.

Sample: breast tumor tissue. This receptor chain uses TRBV30 and TRBJ2-7, with the identity of the D gene unclear. The receptor was isolated from a female donor with breast cancer. Some clones in this sample may be carry-over from other donors' samples. The DNA reads TGTGCCTGGAGACAGCCCTACGAGCAGTACTTC. Translated, it gives CAWRQPYEQYF. Joined to the reference TRBV30 and TRBJ2-7 proteins, this CDR3 gives the full variable domain: SQTIHQWPATLVQPVGSPLSLECTVEGTSNPNLYWYRQAAGRGLQLLFYSVGIGQISSEVPQNLSASRPQDRQFILSSKKLLLSDSGFYLCAWRQPYEQYFGPGTRLTVT.